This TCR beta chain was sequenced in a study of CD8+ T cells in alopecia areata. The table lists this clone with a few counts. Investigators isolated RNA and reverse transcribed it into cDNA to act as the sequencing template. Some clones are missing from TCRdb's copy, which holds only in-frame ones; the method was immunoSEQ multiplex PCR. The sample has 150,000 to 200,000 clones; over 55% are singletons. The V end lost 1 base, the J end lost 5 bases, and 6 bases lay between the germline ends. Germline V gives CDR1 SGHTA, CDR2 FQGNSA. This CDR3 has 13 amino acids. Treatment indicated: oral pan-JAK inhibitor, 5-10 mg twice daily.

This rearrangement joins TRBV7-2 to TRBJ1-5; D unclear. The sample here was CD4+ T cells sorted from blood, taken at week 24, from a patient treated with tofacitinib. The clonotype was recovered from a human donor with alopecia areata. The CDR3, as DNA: TGTGCCAGCAGCTTAGAGTTTTATCAGCCCCAGCATTTT. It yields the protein CASSLEFYQPQHF.